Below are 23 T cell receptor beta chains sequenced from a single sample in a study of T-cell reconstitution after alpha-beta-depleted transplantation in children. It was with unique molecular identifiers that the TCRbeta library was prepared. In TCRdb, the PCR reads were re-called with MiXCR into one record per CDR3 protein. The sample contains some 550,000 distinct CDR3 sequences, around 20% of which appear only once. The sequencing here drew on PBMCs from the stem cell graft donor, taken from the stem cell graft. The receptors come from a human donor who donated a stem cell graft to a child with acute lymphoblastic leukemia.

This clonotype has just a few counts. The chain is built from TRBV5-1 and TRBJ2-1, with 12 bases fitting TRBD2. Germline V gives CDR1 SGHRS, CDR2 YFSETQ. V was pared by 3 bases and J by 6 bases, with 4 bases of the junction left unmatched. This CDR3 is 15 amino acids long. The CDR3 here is CASSWTSGKVNEQFF. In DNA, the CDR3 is TGCGCCAGCAGCTGGACTAGCGGGAAAGTCAATGAGCAGTTCTTC.

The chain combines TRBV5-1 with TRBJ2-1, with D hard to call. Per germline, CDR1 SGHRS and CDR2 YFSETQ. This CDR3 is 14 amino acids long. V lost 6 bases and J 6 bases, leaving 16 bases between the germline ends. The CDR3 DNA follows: TGCGCCAGCAATAAAGGAAACCCGGGCAATGAGCAGTTCTTC. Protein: CASNKGNPGNEQFF.

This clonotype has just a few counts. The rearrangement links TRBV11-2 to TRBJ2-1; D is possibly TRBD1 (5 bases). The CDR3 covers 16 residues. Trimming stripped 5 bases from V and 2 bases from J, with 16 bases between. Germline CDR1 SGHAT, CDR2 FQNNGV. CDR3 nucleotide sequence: TGTGCCAGCAGCCCCAGACAGTTCTCTACCTACAATGAGCAGTTCTTC. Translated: CASSPRQFSTYNEQFF.

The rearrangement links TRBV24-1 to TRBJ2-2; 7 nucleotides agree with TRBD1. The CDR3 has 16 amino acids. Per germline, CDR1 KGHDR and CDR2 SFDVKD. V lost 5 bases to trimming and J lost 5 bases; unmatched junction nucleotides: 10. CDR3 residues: CATSAPTGVETGELFF. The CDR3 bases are TGTGCCACCAGTGCCCCAACAGGGGTGGAGACCGGGGAGCTGTTTTTT.

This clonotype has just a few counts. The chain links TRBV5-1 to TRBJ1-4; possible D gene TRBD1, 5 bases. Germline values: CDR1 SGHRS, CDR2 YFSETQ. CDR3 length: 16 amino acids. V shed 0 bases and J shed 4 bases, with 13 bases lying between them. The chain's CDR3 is CASSLAGGKLNEKLFF. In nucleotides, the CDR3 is TGCGCCAGCAGCTTGGCCGGGGGGAAGCTTAATGAAAAACTGTTTTTT.

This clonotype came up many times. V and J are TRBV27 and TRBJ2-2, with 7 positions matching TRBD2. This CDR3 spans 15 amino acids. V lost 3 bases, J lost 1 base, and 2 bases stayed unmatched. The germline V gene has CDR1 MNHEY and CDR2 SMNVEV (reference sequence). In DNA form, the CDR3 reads TGTGCCAGCAGTTTTTCGGGGGGGAACACCGGGGAGCTGTTTTTT. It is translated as CASSFSGGNTGELFF.

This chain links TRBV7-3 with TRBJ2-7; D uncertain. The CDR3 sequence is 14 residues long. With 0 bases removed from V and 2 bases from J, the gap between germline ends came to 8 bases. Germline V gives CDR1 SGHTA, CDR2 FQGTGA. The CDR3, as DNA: TGTGCCAGCAGCTTAACGCCGGGCCCCTACGAGCAGTACTTC. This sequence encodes CASSLTPGPYEQYF.

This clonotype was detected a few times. DNA for the CDR3: TGTGCCACGTCCCAAAGGCAGCTTGAGCCCCAGCATTTT. As protein: CATSQRQLEPQHF. V is TRBV12-3 or TRBV12-4 and J is TRBJ1-5; the D is unclear. The CDR3 contains 13 residues. V gave up 10 bases and J gave up 8 bases, with 18 bases separating them.

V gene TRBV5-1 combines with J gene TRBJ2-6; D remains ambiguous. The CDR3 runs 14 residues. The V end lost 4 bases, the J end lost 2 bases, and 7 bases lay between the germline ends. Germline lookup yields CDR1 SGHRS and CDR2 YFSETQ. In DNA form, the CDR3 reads TGCGCCAGCAGCCCTGATGCTGGGGCCAACGTCCTGACTTTC. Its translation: CASSPDAGANVLTF.

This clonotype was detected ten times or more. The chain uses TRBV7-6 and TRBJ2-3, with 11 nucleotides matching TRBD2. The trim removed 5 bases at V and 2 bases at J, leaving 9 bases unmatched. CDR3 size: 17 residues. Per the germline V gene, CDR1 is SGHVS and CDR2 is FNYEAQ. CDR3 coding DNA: TGTGCCAGCAGCCCTACGATAGCGGGAGGGATCACAGATACGCAGTATTTT. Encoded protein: CASSPTIAGGITDTQYF.

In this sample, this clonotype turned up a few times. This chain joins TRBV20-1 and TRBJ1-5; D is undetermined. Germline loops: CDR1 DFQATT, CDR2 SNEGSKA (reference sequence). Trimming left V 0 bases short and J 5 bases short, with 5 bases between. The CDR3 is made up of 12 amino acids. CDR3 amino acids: CSARDEDQPQHF. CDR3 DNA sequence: TGCAGTGCTAGAGATGAGGATCAGCCCCAGCATTTT.

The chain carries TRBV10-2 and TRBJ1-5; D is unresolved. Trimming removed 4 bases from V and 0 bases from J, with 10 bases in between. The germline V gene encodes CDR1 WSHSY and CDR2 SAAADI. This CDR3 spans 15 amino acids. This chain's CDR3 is CASSGVVDSNQPQHF. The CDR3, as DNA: TGCGCCAGCAGTGGGGTAGTAGATAGCAATCAGCCCCAGCATTTT.

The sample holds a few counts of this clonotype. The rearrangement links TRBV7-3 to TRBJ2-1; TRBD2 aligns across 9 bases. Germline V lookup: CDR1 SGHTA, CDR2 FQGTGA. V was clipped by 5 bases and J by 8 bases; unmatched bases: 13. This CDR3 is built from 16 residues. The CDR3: CASSLGPAGGLDEQFF. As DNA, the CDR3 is TGTGCCAGCAGCCTAGGGCCGGCGGGAGGGCTGGATGAGCAGTTCTTC.

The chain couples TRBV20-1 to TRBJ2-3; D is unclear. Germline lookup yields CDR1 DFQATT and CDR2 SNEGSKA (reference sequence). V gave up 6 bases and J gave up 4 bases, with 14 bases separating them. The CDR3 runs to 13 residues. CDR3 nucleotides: TGCAGTGCCCCCCCCGCAACTTCAGATACGCAGTATTTT. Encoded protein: CSAPPATSDTQYF.

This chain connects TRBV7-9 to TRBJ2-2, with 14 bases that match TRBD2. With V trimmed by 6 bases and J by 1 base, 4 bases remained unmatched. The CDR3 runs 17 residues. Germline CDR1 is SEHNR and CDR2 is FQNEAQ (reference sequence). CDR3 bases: TGTGCCAGCAGAGAGGGACTAGCGGGAGTGAACACCGGGGAGCTGTTTTTT. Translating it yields CASREGLAGVNTGELFF.

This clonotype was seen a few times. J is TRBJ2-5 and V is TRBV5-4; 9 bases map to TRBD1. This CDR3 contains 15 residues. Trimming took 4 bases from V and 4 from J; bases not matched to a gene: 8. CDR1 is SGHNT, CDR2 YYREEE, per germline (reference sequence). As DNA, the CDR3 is TGTGCCAGCAGCATGGAACAGGGGGCCCTAGAGACCCAGTACTTC. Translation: CASSMEQGALETQYF.

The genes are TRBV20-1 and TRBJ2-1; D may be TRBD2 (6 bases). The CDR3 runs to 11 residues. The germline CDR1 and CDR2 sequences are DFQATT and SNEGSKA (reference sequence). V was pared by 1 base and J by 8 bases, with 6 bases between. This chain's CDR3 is CSARGEDEQFF. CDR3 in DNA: TGCAGTGCTAGAGGGGAGGATGAGCAGTTCTTC.

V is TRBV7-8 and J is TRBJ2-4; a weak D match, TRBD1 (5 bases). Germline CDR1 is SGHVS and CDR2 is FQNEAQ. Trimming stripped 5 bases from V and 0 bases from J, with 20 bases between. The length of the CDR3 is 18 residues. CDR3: CASSPVEDSALAKNIQYF. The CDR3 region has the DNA TGTGCCAGCAGCCCCGTTGAAGACAGTGCGCTAGCCAAAAACATTCAGTACTTC.

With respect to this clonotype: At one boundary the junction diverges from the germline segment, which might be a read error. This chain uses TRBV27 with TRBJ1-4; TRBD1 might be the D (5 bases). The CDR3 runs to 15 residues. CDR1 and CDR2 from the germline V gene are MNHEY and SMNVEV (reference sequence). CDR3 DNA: TGTGCCAGCAGTTTATCCGGGGGAACTTATGAAAAACTGTTTTTT. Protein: CASSLSGGTYEKLFF.

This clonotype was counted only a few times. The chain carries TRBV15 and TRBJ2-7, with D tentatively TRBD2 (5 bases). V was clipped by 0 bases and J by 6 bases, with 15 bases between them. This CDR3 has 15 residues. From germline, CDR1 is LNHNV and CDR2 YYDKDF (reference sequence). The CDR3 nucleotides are TGTGCCACCAGCAGAGATCGGGATCTCGTGGCCGAGCAGTACTTC. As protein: CATSRDRDLVAEQYF.

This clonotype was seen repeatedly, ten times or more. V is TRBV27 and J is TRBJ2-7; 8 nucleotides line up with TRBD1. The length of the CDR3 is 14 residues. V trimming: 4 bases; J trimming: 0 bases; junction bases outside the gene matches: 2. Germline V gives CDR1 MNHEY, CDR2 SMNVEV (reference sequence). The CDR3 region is CASSYTGGSYEQYF. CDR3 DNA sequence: TGTGCCAGCAGTTACACAGGGGGCTCCTACGAGCAGTACTTC.

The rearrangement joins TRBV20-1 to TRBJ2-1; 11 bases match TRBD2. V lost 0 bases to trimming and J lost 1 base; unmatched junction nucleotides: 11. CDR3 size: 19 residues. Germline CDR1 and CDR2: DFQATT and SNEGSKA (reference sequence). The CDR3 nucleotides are TGCAGTGCTAGAGATTGGGGGACAGCTAGCGGGAGGTCCTACAATGAGCAGTTCTTC. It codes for CSARDWGTASGRSYNEQFF.

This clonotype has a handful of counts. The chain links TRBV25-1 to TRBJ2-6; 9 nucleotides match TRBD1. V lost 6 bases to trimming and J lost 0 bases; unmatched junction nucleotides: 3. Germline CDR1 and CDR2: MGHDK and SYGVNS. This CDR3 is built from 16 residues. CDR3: CASSDRGNSGANVLTF. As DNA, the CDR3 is TGTGCCAGCAGCGACAGGGGGAACTCTGGGGCCAACGTCCTGACTTTC. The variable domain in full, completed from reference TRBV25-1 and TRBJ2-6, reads EADIYQTPRYLVIGTGKKITLECSQTMGHDKMYWYQQDPGMELHLIHYSYGVNSTEKGDLSSESTVSRIRTEHFPLTLESARPSHTSQYLCASSDRGNSGANVLTFGAGSRLTVL.